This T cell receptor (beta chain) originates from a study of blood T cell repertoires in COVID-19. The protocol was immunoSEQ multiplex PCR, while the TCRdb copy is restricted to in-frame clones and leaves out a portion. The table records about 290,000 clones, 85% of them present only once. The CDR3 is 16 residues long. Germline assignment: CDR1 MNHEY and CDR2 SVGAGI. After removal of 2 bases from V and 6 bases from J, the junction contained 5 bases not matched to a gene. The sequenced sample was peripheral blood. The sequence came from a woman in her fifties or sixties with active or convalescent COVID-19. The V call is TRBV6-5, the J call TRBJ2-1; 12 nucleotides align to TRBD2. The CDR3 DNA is TGTGCCAGCAGTTACAGACTAGCGGGAGCGGGCAATGAGCAGTTCTTC. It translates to CASSYRLAGAGNEQFF.